This T cell receptor (beta chain) was sequenced during a study of cytomegalovirus exposure and HLA in healthy donors (dated 2017 in TCRdb). Background on the whole study: According to an earlier analysis of 550 to 750 of the donors, 150 million to 200 million T cells yielded 100 million or so unique TCR beta sequences and about 300 Gb of sequence data. An early release that covered roughly 600 HLA-typed donors contained approximately 300 gigabases of sequencing data and around 80 million unique TCR sequences. Among the roughly 400 genotyped donors, approximately 76% belonged to the genetic ancestry cluster associated with self-reported Caucasian donors. The study aimed to test whether signatures of past pathogen exposure could be identified by cataloging public T cell receptors. The T cell repertoires of 666 subjects were profiled by immunosequencing and related to cytomegalovirus serostatus. Along with the approximately 620-subject first cohort, a separate validation cohort of around 120 different subjects was used. To predict cytomegalovirus infection status, the study combined high-throughput TCR immunosequencing, statistical association of individual TCRs with disease status, and machine learning. To study patterns of TCR occurrence, a later analysis re-analyzed previously published TCR beta repertoires from hundreds of donors and added high-resolution HLA genotyping. Rather than using new phenotypic data, the later analysis identified candidate immune exposures from TCR beta sequences and from how often those sequences occurred across donors. An earlier analysis of around 580 of the donors used high-throughput TCR beta sequencing to judge whether each TCR beta V gene segment behaved as functional or pseudogenic. Donor age, sex, ethnicity and CMV serostatus were compiled together with the repertoire data. A later genetic analysis took genome-wide SNP genotypes for about three fifths of the 666 donors and used that subset as a discovery cohort. All discovery cohort repertoires had been generated using a single sequencing platform. HLA typing included class I and class II loci at four-digit resolution. Typing coverage varied by locus: about 629-640 donors for A, B, C, DRB1 and DQB1; under 550 for DQA1; some 610 for DPA1; 400 to 480 for DPB1. Because of strong linkage in the cohort, four to six DR-DQ haplotypes were treated as single units for association and clustering. Across 398 genotyped donors of the cohort, an average of roughly 230,000 unique TCR beta nucleotide sequences per donor were sequenced, and 15% to 20% of those sequences were non-productive. Broader findings and caveats from the paper: A later analysis found that most CMV-associated TCR beta chains appeared HLA-restricted, with HLA associations seemingly driven largely by CMV exposure. The classifier was reported to diagnose cytomegalovirus status with high specificity and sensitivity in both the original and validation cohorts. Some IMGT-functional V segments, including TRBV6-2 and TRBV6-3, could not be distinguished by the 87-base-pair reads and were therefore excluded. The cohort was sequenced for TCR beta chains only, and without alpha or paired-chain data the features that could be detected were limited. Because some donors lacked HLA typing at each locus, the association tests relied only on the typed subset. According to a later analysis, TCR association rates differed among HLA loci, with DRB1 alleles showing the most associated TCRs and HLA-C alleles showing the fewest. According to a later analysis, parvovirus B19, influenza, CMV and Epstein-Barr virus appeared linked to several top co-occurrence clusters. When HLA alleles, especially DR and DQ, strongly co-occurred, TCR associations were difficult to assign to individual alleles. The presence/absence analyses assumed that sequencing depth was roughly uniform across donors, and that assumption may not be true. In a later analysis, HLA-associated TCR beta chains were found to be more clonally expanded and to have lower generation probabilities than equally common non-associated chains. Linkage disequilibrium might explain the correlated functional status among segregating V segments, but an unknown experimental factor could not be excluded. V-gene and J-gene trimming of TCR beta chains was associated with a missense DCLRE1C variant in a later genetic analysis, and the association was replicated in an independent cohort. Broadly in line with IMGT annotations, most TCR beta V segments showed up in productive rearrangements about 87% or about 30% of the time in an earlier analysis of roughly 590 of the donors. It was suggested by the authors that the approach could potentially be generalized to other disease states and immunological phenotypes. A further reported finding was that TCR beta sequences accurately predicted the HLA-A and HLA-B alleles for most subjects in the first cohort. Because counts were too low, about 18 rarely observed V segments, including chromosome 9 orphons, were left out of the earlier analysis of some 640 of the donors. In a later genetic analysis, fewer N-insertions in productive TCRs were reported among donors in an Asian-associated ancestry cluster than the approximately 710-donor mean. In vitro tests confirmed that three of the cytomegalovirus-associated TCR beta chains recognize cytomegalovirus antigens. At a false discovery rate of 0.05, a later analysis linked approximately 18,000 TCR beta sequences to specific HLA alleles. A cluster of highly shared sequence variants was judged likely to represent a technical artifact of the sequencing pipeline. Most TCR sequences were seen in very few donors, while some public TCRs were found in many individuals. In the study, 150 to 200 TCR beta chains were listed as associated with cytomegalovirus. For the cohort, immune exposure information was limited to CMV serostatus.

Here V drops 3 bases and J drops 1 base, and the junction holds 17 bases not matched to any gene. Per the germline V gene, SNHLY is the CDR1 and FYNNEI is the CDR2. The CDR3 spans 21 residues, from the cysteine through the phenylalanine. The entry retains the CDR3 DNA only, 63 bases that are in frame from base 1. The cohort consisted of hundreds of healthy bone marrow donors. At the time of sampling, all cohort members were nominally healthy, though unrecorded immune exposures were likely present. The donor tested CMV seronegative, placing the donor among the 350 or so seronegative members of the cohort. A peripheral blood sample was provided by each donor, and peripheral blood mononuclear cells were used for TCR beta sequencing. The Qiagen DNeasy Blood Extraction Kit was used to extract genomic DNA from the blood cell samples. The library came from the immunoSEQ multiplex PCR assay. For the multiplex PCR, a mixture combining 60 forward primers for TCR Vbeta segments and 13 reverse primers for TCR Jbeta segments was used. Amplification of the CDR3 region of rearranged TCR beta genes was performed with a multiplex PCR assay on genomic DNA. The Illumina HiSeq System was used to sequence the amplified TCR beta libraries as 87-base-pair reads. As for how the authors treated the data: In a later analysis, roughly 80 million unique TCR beta chains were counted across the roughly 670 repertoires, and roughly 11 million of these chains were shared by at least two donors. Raw reads were error-corrected and collapsed into unique sequences with a nearest-neighbor algorithm that merged closely related sequences to remove PCR and sequencing errors. Alignment of CDR3 sequences to IMGT reference sequences was used to assign V, D and J gene segments. For a sequence to be retained, a match of at least six nucleotides was required to both a V gene segment and a J gene segment. Rearrangements were classified as productive when the CDR3 lacked stop codons and remained in frame with V and J, and all other rearrangements were classified as non-productive. CDR3 was defined according to IMGT convention as the region running from the second conserved V-encoded cysteine to the conserved J-encoded phenylalanine. The earlier analysis of roughly 590 of the donors excluded sequences that lacked an unambiguous match to a single V gene segment. In an earlier analysis of 450 to 750 of the donors, a V segment was called functional when productive rearrangements were above 56.7%, and segregating when the standard deviation between donors exceeded 5%. To diagnose cytomegalovirus status from the catalog of TCR beta chain sequences, a statistical classification framework was built. A later analysis assigned V and J genes by comparing TCR nucleotide sequences with IMGT/GENE-DB human TR gene sequences. Using the TCRdist pipeline, a later analysis assigned CDR3 sequences along with most-parsimonious VDJ recombination scenarios. In a later analysis, each TCR beta chain was defined by its CDR3 amino acid sequence together with its V-gene family, and reads lacking a unique V-gene family were excluded. To address suspected cross-contamination and a sequencing artifact, a later analysis removed approximately 600 highly shared, low-generation-probability nucleotide sequences. In a later analysis, a clonal expansion index was calculated for each public chain from normalized within-repertoire ranks of inferred template counts. A later analysis computed generation probabilities with a VDJ recombination model fitted to out-of-frame rearrangements, and checked the results against IGoR. In a later analysis, TCR-TCR, TCR-HLA and TCR-CMV co-occurrence was scored with hypergeometric tests, and a repertoire-size bias correction was applied to TCR pairs. To estimate false discovery rates, a later analysis permuted the HLA or CMV assignments 20 times. A later analysis grouped co-occurring TCRs with DBSCAN, adding TCRdist sequence similarity when clustering within HLA-allele-positive subsets. Repertoires with fewer than 30,000 or more than 120,000 public chains were left out of co-occurrence clustering, as were a handful of repertoires with anomalous nucleotide sharing. TCRdb took over this immuneACCESS table, retaining in-frame rearrangements with V and J assigned. Such tables are incomplete; in checked studies, under half of the missing clones stem from an unresolved V gene, and the remainder is unexplained. Clone size and the V and J calls come from that table; the DNA yielded D and trimming. The sample table contains approximately 220,000 clones; only one count was recorded for approximately 79% of them. More than 1.5% of the sample belongs to the ten largest clones.

This clone was seen a few times. Its antigen target is currently unknown. No base-level quality is on record; no much larger clone is a single base apart. Source material: PBMCs. Here the chain combines TRBV2 and TRBJ2-6; 8 nucleotides in the junction match TRBD1. This receptor was taken from a man aged 18 to 30 in good health and CMV-seronegative. The CDR3 here reads CASSDLGTSGTGSSGANVLTF. The DNA sequence follows: TGTGCCAGCAGTGATTTAGGAACATCCGGGACAGGTTCTTCTGGGGCCAACGTCCTGACTTTC.